Reported below is one T cell receptor beta chain. This sample was included in a study of blood T cell repertoires in COVID-19. On the study more broadly: Sample material is recorded as cDNA or gDNA derived from T cells, B-cell-depleted T cells, or PBMCs.

V was clipped by 6 bases and J by 0 bases, with 12 bases between them. There are 15 residues in the CDR3. The germline gives CDR1 MDHEN, CDR2 SYDVKM. Here immunoSEQ multiplex PCR was the method, and the copy in TCRdb shows in-frame clones only, minus some. This sample has some 360,000 clones; about nine tenths occur once, and the top ten carry 0.95% to 1.1%. During the 2 weeks before they entered the study, exposed participants had met someone with a PCR-confirmed or clinician-diagnosed COVID-19 case. The receptor comes from a woman aged 25 to 45 who had been exposed to COVID-19. Sample: PBMCs or T cells enriched from blood (not recorded which). The chain combines TRBV28 with TRBJ2-1; possible D gene TRBD2, 5 bases. CDR3 DNA sequence: TGTGCCAGCAGACGGAGCGGTCTCTCCTACAATGAGCAGTTCTTC. It codes for CASRRSGLSYNEQFF.